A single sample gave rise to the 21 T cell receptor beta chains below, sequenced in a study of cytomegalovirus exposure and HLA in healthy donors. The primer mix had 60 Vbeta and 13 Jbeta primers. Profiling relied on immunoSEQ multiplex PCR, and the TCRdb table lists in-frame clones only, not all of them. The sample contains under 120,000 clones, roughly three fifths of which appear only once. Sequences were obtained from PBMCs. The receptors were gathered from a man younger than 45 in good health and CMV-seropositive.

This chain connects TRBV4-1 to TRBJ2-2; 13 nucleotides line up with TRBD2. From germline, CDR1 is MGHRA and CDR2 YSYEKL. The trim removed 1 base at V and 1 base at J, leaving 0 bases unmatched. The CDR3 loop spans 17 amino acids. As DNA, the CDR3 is TGCGCCAGCAGCCAAGGACTAGCGGGGGGGAACACCGGGGAGCTGTTTTTT. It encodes CASSQGLAGGNTGELFF.

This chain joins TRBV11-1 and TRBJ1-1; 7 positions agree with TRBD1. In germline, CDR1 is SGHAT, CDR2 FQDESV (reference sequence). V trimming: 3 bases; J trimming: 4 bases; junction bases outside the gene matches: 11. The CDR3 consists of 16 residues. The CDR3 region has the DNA TGTGCCAGCAGCTTGTACAGGGGTTATGGGACCACTGAAGCTTTCTTT. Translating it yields CASSLYRGYGTTEAFF.

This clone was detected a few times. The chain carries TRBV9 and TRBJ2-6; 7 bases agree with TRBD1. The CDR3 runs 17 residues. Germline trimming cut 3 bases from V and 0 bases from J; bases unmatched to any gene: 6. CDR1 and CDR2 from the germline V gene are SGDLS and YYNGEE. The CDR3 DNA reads TGTGCCAGCAGCGCCGGGACAGTAAGCTCTGGGGCCAACGTCCTGACTTTC. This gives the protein CASSAGTVSSGANVLTF.

CDR3 loop: CASSQTGGPNQPQHF. CDR3 DNA: TGTGCCAGCTCCCAGACAGGGGGCCCGAATCAGCCCCAGCATTTT. The chain links TRBV5-5 to TRBJ1-5; TRBD1 agrees at 10 bases. V gave up 7 bases and J gave up 4 bases; unmatched junction bases: 8. In germline, CDR1 is SGHKS, CDR2 YYEKEE (reference sequence). The CDR3 length is 15 residues.

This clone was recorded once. CDR3 bases: TGTGCCAGCAGCTTGGCCGGGACAGCTACTTACCTTAACTATGGCTACACCTTC. This codes for CASSLAGTATYLNYGYTF. This chain uses TRBV5-5 with TRBJ1-2, with 7 nucleotides matching TRBD1. V trimming: 0 bases; J trimming: 1 base; junction bases outside the gene matches: 12. The CDR3 sequence is 18 residues long. CDR1 SGHKS and CDR2 YYEKEE come from the germline V gene (reference sequence).

In DNA, the CDR3 is TGTGCCAGCAGCACTCAACAGGGTATGGATGAGCAGTTCTTC. Translated, it gives CASSTQQGMDEQFF. The chain employs TRBV9 and TRBJ2-1; weak D call: TRBD1 (6 bases). The CDR3 spans 14 residues. Trimming left V 4 bases short and J 8 bases short, with 16 bases between. The germline V gene has CDR1 SGDLS and CDR2 YYNGEE.

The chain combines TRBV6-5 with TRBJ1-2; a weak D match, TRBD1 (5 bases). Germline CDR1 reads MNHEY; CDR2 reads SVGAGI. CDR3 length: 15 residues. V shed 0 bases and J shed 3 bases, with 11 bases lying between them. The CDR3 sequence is CASSYSTGGDYGYTF. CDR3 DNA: TGTGCCAGCAGTTACTCGACTGGGGGGGACTATGGCTACACCTTC.

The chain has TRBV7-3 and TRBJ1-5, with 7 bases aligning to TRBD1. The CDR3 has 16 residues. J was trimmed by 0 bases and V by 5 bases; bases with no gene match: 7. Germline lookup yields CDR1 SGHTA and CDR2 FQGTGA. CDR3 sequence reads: CASSLKGQFSNQPQHF. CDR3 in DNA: TGTGCCAGCAGCCTAAAGGGACAGTTTAGCAATCAGCCCCAGCATTTT.

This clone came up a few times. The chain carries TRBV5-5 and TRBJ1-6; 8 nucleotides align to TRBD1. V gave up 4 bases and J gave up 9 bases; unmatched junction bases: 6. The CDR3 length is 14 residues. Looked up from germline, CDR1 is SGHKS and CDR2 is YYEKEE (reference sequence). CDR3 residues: CASSMSGGISPLHF. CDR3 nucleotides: TGTGCCAGCAGCATGTCAGGGGGCATTTCACCCCTCCACTTT.

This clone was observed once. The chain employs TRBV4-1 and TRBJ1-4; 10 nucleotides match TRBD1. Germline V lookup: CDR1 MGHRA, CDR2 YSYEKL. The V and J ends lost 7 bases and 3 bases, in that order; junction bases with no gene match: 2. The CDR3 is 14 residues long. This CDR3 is CASTGTGANEKLFF. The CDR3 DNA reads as TGCGCCAGCACCGGGACAGGGGCTAATGAAAAACTGTTTTTT.

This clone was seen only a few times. The CDR3 region has the DNA TGTGCCAGCAGCTTGGGCCTTTCTGGGACAGGGGAAGAGACCCAGTACTTC. This codes for CASSLGLSGTGEETQYF. The chain is built from TRBV5-8 and TRBJ2-5; 10 bases line up with TRBD1. The length of the CDR3 is 17 residues. Germline lookup yields CDR1 SGHTS and CDR2 YDEGEE. With 0 bases clipped from V and 3 bases from J, the junction kept 8 bases outside the gene matches.

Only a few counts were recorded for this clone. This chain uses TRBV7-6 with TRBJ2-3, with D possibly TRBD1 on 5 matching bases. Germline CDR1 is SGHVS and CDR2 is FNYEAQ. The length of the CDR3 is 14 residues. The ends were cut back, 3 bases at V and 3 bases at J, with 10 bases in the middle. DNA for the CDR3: TGTGCCAGCAGCTTGGTGCAGGGAACAGATACGCAGTATTTT. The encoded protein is CASSLVQGTDTQYF.

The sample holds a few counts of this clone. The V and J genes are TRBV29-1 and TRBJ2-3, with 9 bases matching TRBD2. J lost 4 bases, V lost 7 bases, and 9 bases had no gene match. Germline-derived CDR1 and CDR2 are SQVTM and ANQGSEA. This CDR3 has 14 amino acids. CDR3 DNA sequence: TGCAGCGCAAACCCGGGACTAGCTGCAGATACGCAGTATTTT. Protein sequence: CSANPGLAADTQYF.

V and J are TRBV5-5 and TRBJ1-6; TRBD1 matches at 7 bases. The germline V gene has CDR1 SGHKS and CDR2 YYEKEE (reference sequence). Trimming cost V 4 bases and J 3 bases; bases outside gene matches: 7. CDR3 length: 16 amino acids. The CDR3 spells CASSTLTGFYNSPLHF. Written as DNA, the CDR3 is TGTGCCAGCAGCACCTTGACAGGGTTCTATAATTCACCCCTCCACTTT.

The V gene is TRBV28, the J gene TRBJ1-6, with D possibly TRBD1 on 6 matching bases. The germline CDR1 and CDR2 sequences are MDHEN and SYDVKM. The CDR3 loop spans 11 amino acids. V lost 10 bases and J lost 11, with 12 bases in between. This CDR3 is CATRGRTPLHF. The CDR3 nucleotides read TGTGCCACCAGGGGCCGGACACCCCTCCACTTT.

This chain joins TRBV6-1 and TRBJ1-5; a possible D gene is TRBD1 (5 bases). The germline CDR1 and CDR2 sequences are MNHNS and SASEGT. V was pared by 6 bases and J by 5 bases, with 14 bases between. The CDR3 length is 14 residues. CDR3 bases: TGTGCCAGCAGGGAGTGGGGCGTAGATCAGCCCCAGCATTTT. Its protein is CASREWGVDQPQHF.

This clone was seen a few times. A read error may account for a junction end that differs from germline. In DNA form, the CDR3 reads TGTGCCAGCAGTTTAGGGGTAGGAGCGAACACTGAAGCTTTCTTT. It yields the protein CASSLGVGANTEAFF. V gene TRBV7-9 combines with J gene TRBJ1-1; a possible D gene is TRBD1 (5 bases). Germline loops: CDR1 SEHNR, CDR2 FQNEAQ (reference sequence). The CDR3 runs to 15 residues.

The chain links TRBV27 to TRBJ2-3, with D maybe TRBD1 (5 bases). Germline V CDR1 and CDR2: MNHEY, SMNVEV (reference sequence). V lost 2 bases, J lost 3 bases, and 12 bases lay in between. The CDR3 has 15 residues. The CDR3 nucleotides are TGTGCCAGCAGTTTAGGGGCAGAGTTAACAGATACGCAGTATTTT. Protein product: CASSLGAELTDTQYF.

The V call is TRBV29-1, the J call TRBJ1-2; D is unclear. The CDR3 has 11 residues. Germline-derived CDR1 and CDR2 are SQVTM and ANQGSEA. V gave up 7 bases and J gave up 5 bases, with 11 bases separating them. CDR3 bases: TGCAGCGCGAGGGTCGGTTATGGCTACACCTTC. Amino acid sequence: CSARVGYGYTF.

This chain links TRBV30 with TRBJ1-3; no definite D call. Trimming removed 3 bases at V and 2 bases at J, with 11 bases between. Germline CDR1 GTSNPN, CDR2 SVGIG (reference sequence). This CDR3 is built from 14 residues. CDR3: CAWRRNTPGNTIYF. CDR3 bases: TGTGCCTGGAGGCGCAATACCCCTGGAAACACCATATATTTT. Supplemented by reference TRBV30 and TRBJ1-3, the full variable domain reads SQTIHQWPATLVQPVGSPLSLECTVEGTSNPNLYWYRQAAGRGLQLLFYSVGIGQISSEVPQNLSASRPQDRQFILSSKKLLLSDSGFYLCAWRRNTPGNTIYFGEGSWLTVV.

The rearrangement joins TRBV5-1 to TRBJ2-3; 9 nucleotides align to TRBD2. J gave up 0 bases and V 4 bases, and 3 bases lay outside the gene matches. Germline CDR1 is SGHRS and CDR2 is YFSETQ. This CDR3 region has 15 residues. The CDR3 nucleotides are TGCGCCAGCAGCGGGAGCGGGGGGAGCACAGATACGCAGTATTTT. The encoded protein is CASSGSGGSTDTQYF.